This T cell receptor (beta chain) was documented in a study of cytomegalovirus exposure and HLA in healthy donors. Donors showed nominal health when sampled, although they likely had unrecorded immune exposures. V gave up 0 bases and J gave up 12 bases; unmatched junction bases: 8. This CDR3 is built from 13 residues. The V gene's germline CDR1 is MNHEY and CDR2 SVGAGI. Amplification used 60 Vbeta primers and 13 Jbeta primers. Data came from immunoSEQ multiplex PCR; TCRdb stores just in-frame clones and leaves some out. The sample lists 80,000 or so clones; 72% were seen once. The V gene is TRBV6-5, the J gene TRBJ2-7, with 7 bases identical to TRBD1. The sample consisted of PBMCs. The sequence derives from a man aged 60 to 75 in good health and CMV-seropositive. The CDR3 sequence is CASSYSQTGVGYF. In DNA form, the CDR3 reads TGTGCCAGCAGTTACTCCCAAACAGGGGTGGGGTACTTC.